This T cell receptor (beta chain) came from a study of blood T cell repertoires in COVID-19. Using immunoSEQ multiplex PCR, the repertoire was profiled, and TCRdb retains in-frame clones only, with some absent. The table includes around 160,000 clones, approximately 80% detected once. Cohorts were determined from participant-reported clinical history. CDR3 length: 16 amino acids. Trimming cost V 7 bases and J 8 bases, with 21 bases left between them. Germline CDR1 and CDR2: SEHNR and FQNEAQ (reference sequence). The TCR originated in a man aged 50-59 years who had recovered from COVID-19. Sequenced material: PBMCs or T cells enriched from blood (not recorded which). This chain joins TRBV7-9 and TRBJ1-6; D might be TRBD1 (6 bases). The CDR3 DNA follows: TGTGCCAGCACCCTGTGGGGGCAGGGCAGTTATTCACCCCTCCACTTT. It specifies CASTLWGQGSYSPLHF.